This TCR beta chain was identified during a study of B cell selection in AIRE deficiency. V was clipped by 2 bases and J by 10 bases, with 12 bases between them. This CDR3 has 14 residues. Germline V gene lookup returns CDR1 MNHNS and CDR2 SASEGT. Sorting defined conventional CD4 T cells as CD4+CD127+. Generated by immunoSEQ multiplex PCR, the TCRdb table keeps only in-frame clones and is missing some. The profile covers some 25,000 clones, with 95% to 98% appearing a single time and less than 0.25% taken by the ten largest. In regard to this clone: The antigen is unknown.

Notes on the study in general: Around 33% of healthy-donor shared Treg TCRbeta sequences appeared in patient Tconv cells. CDR3s were shorter in shared Treg sequences, reflecting few non-templated nucleotide insertions.

The sequencing input was CD4+CD127+ conventional T cells sorted from PBMCs. The clonotype comes from a human donor in good health. This chain links TRBV6-1 with TRBJ1-6; D possibly corresponds to TRBD1 (5 bases). CDR3 bases: TGTGCCAGCAGTGAAACGGGGGGTGGGTCACCCCTCCACTTT. This codes for CASSETGGGSPLHF.